These 23 T cell receptor beta chains originate from one sample sequenced in a study of technical replicates of blood from a few donors. The protocol was immunoSEQ multiplex PCR, while the TCRdb copy is restricted to in-frame clones and leaves out a portion. The table lists roughly 79,000 clones, 96% of them singletons. Sample: T cells isolated from PBMCs. The receptors were sampled from a human donor in good health.

The rearrangement links TRBV11-2 to TRBJ1-1; D is uncertain. Trimming took 8 bases from V and 1 from J, leaving 11 bases between them. Germline CDR1 SGHAT, CDR2 FQNNGV. CDR3 length: 13 amino acids. For the CDR3, the DNA is TGTGCCAGCTCACGCGAGGGGAACACTGAAGCTTTCTTT. Translating gives CASSREGNTEAFF.

This chain uses TRBV7-3 with TRBJ2-1, with D possibly being TRBD1 (5 bases). Looked up from germline, CDR1 is SGHTA and CDR2 is FQGTGA. Trimming took off 5 bases at V and 4 bases at J, with 15 bases between the two ends. The CDR3 covers 15 residues. In DNA, the CDR3 is TGTGCCAGCAGCCGAATTTCGACAGCATACAATGAGCAGTTCTTC. Translating it yields CASSRISTAYNEQFF.

This CDR3 is CASSHRGETQYF. For the CDR3, the DNA is TGTGCCAGCTCACACAGGGGAGAGACCCAGTACTTC. The J gene is TRBJ2-5, the V gene TRBV18; 7 bases fit TRBD1. V was clipped by 4 bases and J by 4 bases; unmatched bases: 0. Germline V gene data show CDR1 as KGHSH and CDR2 as LQKENI. The CDR3 consists of 12 residues.

CDR3 region: CASSSGLAGVTPYNEQFF. CDR3 nucleotides: TGTGCCAGCAGCTCAGGACTAGCGGGAGTCACCCCATACAATGAGCAGTTCTTC. The V call is TRBV5-4, the J call TRBJ2-1, with 13 nucleotides matching TRBD2. The CDR3 contains 18 residues. Per germline, CDR1 SGHNT and CDR2 YYREEE (reference sequence). V gave up 3 bases and J gave up 4 bases; unmatched junction bases: 10.

The chain joins TRBV27 to TRBJ2-7, with unresolved D. The V gene lost 2 bases and the J gene lost 0 bases, with 11 bases spanning the gap. The CDR3 runs 15 residues. CDR1 and CDR2 (germline): MNHEY, SMNVEV (reference sequence). CDR3 protein: CASSLHHGGSYEQYF. The CDR3 nucleotides read TGTGCCAGCAGTTTACACCACGGCGGCTCCTACGAGCAGTACTTC.

The CDR3, as DNA: TGCGCCAGCAGCTCGAGGAGGGGAGTGAACACTGAAGCTTTCTTT. Its protein product is CASSSRRGVNTEAFF. The chain recombines TRBV5-1 with TRBJ1-1; maybe TRBD1 (5 bases). The CDR3 length is 15 residues. V lost 3 bases to trimming and J lost 0 bases, with 12 bases between them. Germline V lookup: CDR1 SGHRS, CDR2 YFSETQ.

The genes are TRBV7-2 and TRBJ1-2; D is unresolved. V was cut by 5 bases and J by 1 base, with 17 bases left in between. The CDR3 length is 16 residues. Germline lookup yields CDR1 SGHTA and CDR2 FQGNSA. The chain's CDR3 is CASSPGPQTNNYGYTF. CDR3 DNA: TGTGCCAGCAGCCCCGGACCGCAGACTAATAACTATGGCTACACCTTC. The entire variable domain, with the rest obtained from reference TRBV7-2 and TRBJ1-2, is as follows: GAGVSQSPSNKVTEKGKDVELRCDPISGHTALYWYRQSLGQGLEFLIYFQGNSAPDKSGLPSDRFSAERTGGSVSTLTIQRTQQEDSAVYLCASSPGPQTNNYGYTFGSGTRLTVV.

The chain employs TRBV4-3 and TRBJ2-1, with 13 nucleotides matching TRBD2. The CDR3 has 19 residues. J was trimmed by 8 bases and V by 0 bases; bases with no gene match: 13. The germline V gene encodes CDR1 LGHNA and CDR2 YSLEER. CDR3 residues: CASSQEGTSGTNTVDEQFF. CDR3 nucleotide sequence: TGCGCCAGCAGCCAAGAAGGGACTAGCGGGACTAATACTGTCGATGAGCAGTTCTTC.

The V and J genes are TRBV20-1 and TRBJ2-7, with a tentative D call TRBD2 (5 bases). The length of the CDR3 is 11 residues. Germline V lookup: CDR1 DFQATT, CDR2 SNEGSKA (reference sequence). V lost 2 bases to trimming and J lost 7 bases, with 9 bases between them. The CDR3 DNA is TGCAGTGCTAGACGAGTAGCGGAGCAGTACTTC. Its protein is CSARRVAEQYF.

This rearrangement joins TRBV19 to TRBJ2-7, with 16 bases fitting TRBD2. V was clipped by 3 bases and J by 4 bases; unmatched bases: 6. This CDR3 region has 17 residues. CDR1 and CDR2 (germline): LNHDA, SQIVND (reference sequence). The CDR3 loop is CASSILGLAGGIYEQYF. As DNA, the CDR3 is TGTGCCAGTAGTATTCTGGGACTAGCGGGAGGGATATACGAGCAGTACTTC.

The chain links TRBV5-8 to TRBJ2-1; 8 nucleotides agree with TRBD1. Germline V gene data show CDR1 as SGHTS and CDR2 as YDEGEE. CDR3 length: 17 residues. The ends lost 1 base at V and 7 bases at J; junction bases unmatched: 13. The CDR3 loop reads CASSLWGKTGTGNEQFF. CDR3 nucleotide sequence: TGTGCCAGCAGCTTGTGGGGGAAGACAGGGACAGGAAATGAGCAGTTCTTC.

This clone was observed once. The chain carries TRBV9 and TRBJ2-7; a weak D match, TRBD1 (6 bases). V shed 3 bases and J shed 4 bases, with 17 bases lying between them. Germline loops: CDR1 SGDLS, CDR2 YYNGEE. The length of the CDR3 is 15 residues. The CDR3 spells CASSASTGHVYEQYF. The DNA of the CDR3 is TGTGCCAGCAGCGCTTCGACGGGACACGTATACGAGCAGTACTTC.

The chain combines TRBV20-1 with TRBJ2-3; D call uncertain. V lost 5 bases, J lost 6 bases, and 6 bases lay in between. Germline V lookup: CDR1 DFQATT, CDR2 SNEGSKA (reference sequence). The CDR3 covers 10 residues. The chain's CDR3 is CSAWADTQYF. The CDR3 nucleotides read TGCAGTGCTTGGGCTGATACGCAGTATTTT.

Here the CDR3 reads CASSNTKRGRGLNEQYF. CDR3 DNA: TGTGCCAGCAGCAACACCAAAAGAGGCAGGGGGCTTAACGAGCAGTACTTC. The rearrangement links TRBV21-1 to TRBJ2-7; TRBD1 reflects the table's D call only, with no check against the DNA. TRBV21-1 is a pseudogene locus. The CDR3 consists of 17 residues.

V usage is TRBV16 and J usage is TRBJ2-3; D possibly corresponds to TRBD1 (5 bases). Germline CDR1 reads KGHSY; CDR2 reads FQNENV. This CDR3 comprises 13 residues. The ends were cut back, 7 bases at V and 3 bases at J, with 11 bases in the middle. The CDR3 loop is CASTPGITDTQYF. The CDR3 DNA reads TGTGCCAGCACACCAGGGATAACAGATACGCAGTATTTT.

This sequence joins TRBV7-3 and TRBJ2-2, with 7 bases aligning to TRBD2. Germline V lookup: CDR1 SGHTA, CDR2 FQGTGA. The CDR3 has 15 residues. Trimming at V came to 5 bases and at J to 7 bases, leaving 10 bases not matched to a gene. The CDR3 protein is CASSRSGGFDGELFF. The CDR3 region has the DNA TGTGCCAGCAGCCGATCCGGGGGGTTTGACGGGGAGCTGTTTTTT.

The chain couples TRBV11-3 to TRBJ2-2; TRBD2 is a possible D gene (5 bases). This CDR3 comprises 13 residues. The V and J ends lost 5 bases and 6 bases respectively, with 10 bases between them. CDR1 is SGHNT, CDR2 YENEEA, per germline. Here the CDR3 reads CASSLGVSGELFF. CDR3 nucleotides: TGTGCCAGCAGCCTGGGAGTCTCCGGGGAGCTGTTTTTT.

The rearrangement uses TRBV7-9 and TRBJ2-1; no clear D gene. V lost 2 bases and J lost 7, with 6 bases in between. CDR1 is SEHNR and CDR2 is FQNEAQ in the germline V gene (reference sequence). The CDR3 loop spans 12 amino acids. Written as DNA, the CDR3 is TGTGCCAGCAGCTTAACAAGAAATGAGCAGTTCTTC. This sequence encodes CASSLTRNEQFF.

This sequence joins TRBV7-2 and TRBJ2-7; TRBD1 agrees at 9 bases. The CDR3 consists of 15 residues. The germline CDR1 and CDR2 sequences are SGHTA and FQGNSA. Trimming removed 3 bases from V and 4 bases from J; junction bases left unmatched: 7. The CDR3 DNA sequence: TGTGCCAGCAGCTTCAGGACAGGGGTTGAATACGAGCAGTACTTC. This sequence encodes CASSFRTGVEYEQYF.

The chain recombines TRBV6-1 with TRBJ1-5, with TRBD1 identical over 9 bases. V shed 4 bases, J shed 7 bases, and the junction held 11 bases outside the gene matches. The V gene's germline CDR1 is MNHNS and CDR2 SASEGT. The CDR3 length is 16 residues. This CDR3 reads CASSVGRTGGGQPQHF. CDR3 in DNA: TGTGCCAGCAGTGTCGGTCGAACAGGGGGCGGGCAGCCCCAGCATTTT.

The chain carries TRBV10-3 and TRBJ1-1; D call uncertain. Per the germline V gene, CDR1 is ENHRY and CDR2 is SYGVKD. V was cut by 3 bases and J by 3 bases, with 11 bases left in between. This CDR3 spans 14 amino acids. The CDR3 sequence is CAISDQAAYTEAFF. Here the CDR3 DNA reads TGTGCCATCAGTGATCAGGCCGCATACACTGAAGCTTTCTTT.

The rearrangement links TRBV28 to TRBJ1-2, with 7 bases aligning to TRBD1. V lost 7 bases to trimming and J lost 4 bases; unmatched junction nucleotides: 9. The germline gives CDR1 MDHEN, CDR2 SYDVKM. This CDR3 has 14 amino acids. The chain's CDR3 is CASTTGQVIYGYTF. The CDR3 DNA sequence: TGTGCCAGCACCACCGGACAGGTGATCTATGGCTACACCTTC.

The rearrangement joins TRBV5-1 to TRBJ1-2; 8 bases line up with TRBD1. The J segment lost 1 base and the V segment lost 3 bases, leaving 2 bases of the junction unmatched. This CDR3 contains 14 residues. Germline V gene lookup returns CDR1 SGHRS and CDR2 YFSETQ. CDR3 protein: CASSWDRFNYGYTF. The CDR3 DNA reads as TGCGCCAGCAGCTGGGACAGGTTTAACTATGGCTACACCTTC.